Each of the 4 T cell receptor beta chains below was sequenced from the same sample in a study of blood T cells in healthy people across ages. Primers used in a second PCR of about 6 to 11 cycles were a sample-barcoded 5' primer and a J-beta primer mix. TCRdb itself ran the 5' RACE reads through MiXCR, one entry per CDR3 protein. The sample includes under 2,000,000 distinct CDR3 sequences, 49% seen only once; the top ten take over 2%. Sequenced: blood. The source of these receptors is a woman between 35 and 50 years old in good health.

V gene TRBV6-5 combines with J gene TRBJ2-7, with TRBD1 matching 10 bases. Per germline, CDR1 MNHEY and CDR2 SVGAGI. J was trimmed by 0 bases and V by 7 bases; bases with no gene match: 6. The CDR3 loop spans 15 amino acids. The CDR3 sequence: CASMRDRGFSYEQYF. The CDR3 coding sequence is TGTGCCAGCATGAGGGACAGGGGCTTCTCCTACGAGCAGTACTTC.

At least ten counts were recorded for this clonotype. This sequence joins TRBV6-2 or TRBV6-3 and TRBJ2-5; D not resolved. Per germline, CDR1 MNHEY and CDR2 SVGEGT. The CDR3 consists of 12 residues. V was clipped by 1 base and J by 2 bases, with 2 bases between them. CDR3: CASSYFQETQYF. CDR3 in DNA: TGTGCCAGCAGTTACTTTCAAGAGACCCAGTACTTC.

The CDR3 DNA sequence: TGCGCCAGCAGAGGGACTAGCGGGGGACCCACAGATACGCAGTATTTT. Protein product: CASRGTSGGPTDTQYF. V and J are TRBV10-2 and TRBJ2-3, with 14 positions matching TRBD2. J gave up 2 bases and V 6 bases, and 4 bases lay outside the gene matches. The CDR3 loop spans 16 amino acids. Germline CDR1 and CDR2: WSHSY and SAAADI.

The CDR3 DNA sequence: TGTGCCAGCAGCCTGACAGGGGGCGAAAGCAAAAACATTCAGTACTTC. It codes for CASSLTGGESKNIQYF. The chain combines TRBV28 with TRBJ2-4; 10 positions agree with TRBD1. From germline, CDR1 is MDHEN and CDR2 SYDVKM. V trimming: 6 bases; J trimming: 3 bases; junction bases outside the gene matches: 8. CDR3 length: 16 amino acids.